Listed here is a single T cell receptor (beta chain). Antigen: not known. The CDR3 consists of 15 residues. From germline, CDR1 is DFQATT and CDR2 SNEGSKA (reference sequence). The junction had 13 bases not matched to a gene; V was cut back by 6 bases and J by 8 bases. A mixed TRB-A/B primer pool amplified rearranged TRB by multiplex touch-down PCR. Each CDR3 protein gets one entry after TCRdb re-called the multiplex PCR reads with MiXCR. In the table there are over 1,500 distinct CDR3 sequences, around 34% of which are singletons. This record belongs to a study of T cell repertoires in aging, cancer and after chemotherapy. Whole-study findings and limits: Untreated cancer patients had significantly lower blood TCR diversity than age-matched healthy donors.

Amplification of TCR beta used genomic DNA extracted from peripheral blood. The receptor's source is a human donor with a solid tumor. The sequenced material came from blood. The chain couples TRBV20-1 to TRBJ1-2, with 12 bases lining up with TRBD1. The chain's CDR3 is CSARDRGRGTRGYTF. The CDR3 DNA reads TGCAGTGCAAGGGACAGGGGGCGCGGGACGCGGGGCTACACCTTC.